This T cell receptor beta chain was found in a study of blood T cell repertoires in COVID-19. As for the study in general: COVID-19 samples from acute and convalescent phases originated in the United States, Italy and Spain.

This table comes from immunoSEQ multiplex PCR, and its TCRdb copy is limited to in-frame clones, with some not included. The sample lists 130,000 or so clones, around 86% occurring once. Germline V gene lookup returns CDR1 MDHEN and CDR2 SYDVKM. CDR3 length: 17 amino acids. The V gene lost 4 bases and the J gene lost 1 base, with 17 bases spanning the gap. This chain links TRBV28 with TRBJ1-5; no reliable D call. The sequencing sample was made of peripheral blood. The receptor comes from a human donor in a cohort sampled during active COVID-19. Written as DNA, the CDR3 is TGTGCCAGCAGTTCTAGTGGGGTGGGCGGGAGCAATCAGCCCCAGCATTTT. Protein product: CASSSSGVGGSNQPQHF.